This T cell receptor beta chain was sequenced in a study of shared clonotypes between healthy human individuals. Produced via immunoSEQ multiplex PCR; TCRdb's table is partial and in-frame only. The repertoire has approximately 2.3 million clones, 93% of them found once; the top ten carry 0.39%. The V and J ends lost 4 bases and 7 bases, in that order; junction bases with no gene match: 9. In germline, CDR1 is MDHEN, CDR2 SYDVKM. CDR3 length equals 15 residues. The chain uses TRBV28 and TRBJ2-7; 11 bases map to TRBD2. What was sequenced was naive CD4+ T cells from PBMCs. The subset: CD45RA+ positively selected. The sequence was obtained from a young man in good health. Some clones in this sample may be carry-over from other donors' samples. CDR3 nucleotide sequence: TGTGCCAGCAGTTCGCCTAGCGGGAGGCCCCTGGAGCAGTACTTC. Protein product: CASSSPSGRPLEQYF.